This TCR beta chain was obtained from a study of blood T cell repertoires in COVID-19. Background on the study: In each case, the material was cDNA or gDNA derived from T cells, B-cell-depleted T cells, or PBMCs.

As handled by the study authors: Nucleated cell counts were estimated from reference gene primer amplification. The repertoire was sequenced with immunoSEQ multiplex PCR; TCRdb's copy has only in-frame clones and lacks some. From that table come the V and J calls and clone size; the DNA was used to work out D and trimming. In the table there are 270,000 or so clones, around 87% of which are singletons. Seattle patients were enrolled while actively infected and followed longitudinally. The V and J ends lost 0 bases and 4 bases respectively, with 13 bases between them. The CDR3 spans 16 residues. Germline CDR1 and CDR2: MGHRA and YSYEKL.

This receptor was obtained from a woman between 55 and 75 years old with COVID-19, enrolled during active disease. What was sequenced was peripheral blood. The rearrangement joins TRBV4-1 to TRBJ1-5; maybe TRBD1 (6 bases). CDR3 sequence reads: CASSQDFRGSNQPQHF. CDR3 nucleotides: TGCGCCAGCAGCCAAGATTTTAGGGGGTCTAATCAGCCCCAGCATTTT.